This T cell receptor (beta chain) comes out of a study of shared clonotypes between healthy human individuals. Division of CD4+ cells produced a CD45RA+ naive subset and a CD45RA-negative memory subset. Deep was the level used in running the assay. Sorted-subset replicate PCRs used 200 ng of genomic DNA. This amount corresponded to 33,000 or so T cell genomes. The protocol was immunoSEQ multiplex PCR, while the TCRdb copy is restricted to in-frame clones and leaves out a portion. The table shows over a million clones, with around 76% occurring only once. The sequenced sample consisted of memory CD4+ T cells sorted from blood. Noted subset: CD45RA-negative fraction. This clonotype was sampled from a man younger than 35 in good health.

This chain's CDR3 is CASSYSDRLDSPLHF. CDR3 nucleotide sequence: TGTGCCAGCAGTTACTCGGACAGGTTAGATTCACCCCTCCACTTT. This rearrangement joins TRBV6-5 to TRBJ1-6; 7 bases are shared with TRBD1. Looked up from germline, CDR1 is MNHEY and CDR2 is SVGAGI. This CDR3 spans 15 amino acids. V was pared by 0 bases and J by 8 bases, with 4 bases of the junction left unmatched.